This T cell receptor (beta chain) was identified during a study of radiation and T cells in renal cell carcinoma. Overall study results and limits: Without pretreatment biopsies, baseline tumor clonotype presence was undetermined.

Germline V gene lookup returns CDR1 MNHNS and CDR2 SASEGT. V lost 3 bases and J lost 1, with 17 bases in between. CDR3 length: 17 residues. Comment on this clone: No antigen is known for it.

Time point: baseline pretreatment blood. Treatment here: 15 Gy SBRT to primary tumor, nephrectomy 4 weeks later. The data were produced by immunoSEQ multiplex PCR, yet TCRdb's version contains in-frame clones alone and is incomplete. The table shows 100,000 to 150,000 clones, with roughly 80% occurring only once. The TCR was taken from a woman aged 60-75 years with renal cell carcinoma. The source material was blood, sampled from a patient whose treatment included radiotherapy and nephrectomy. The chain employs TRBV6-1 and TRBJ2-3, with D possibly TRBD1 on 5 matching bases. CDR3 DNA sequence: TGTGCCAGCAGTGAGTTTGCGGACACACTCCGCACAGATACGCAGTATTTT. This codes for CASSEFADTLRTDTQYF.